The 25 T cell receptor beta chains in this list originate from one sample, sequenced in a study of cytomegalovirus exposure and HLA in healthy donors. PCR used 60 Vbeta primers and 13 Jbeta primers. The assay was immunoSEQ multiplex PCR, and TCRdb's table has in-frame clones only and misses some. This sample has 90,000 to 120,000 clones, with more than 60% found just once. Material: PBMCs. All receptors come from a female donor in good health and CMV-seropositive.

The table lists this clone with a few counts. This chain joins TRBV29-1 and TRBJ2-1; TRBD1 might be the D (5 bases). The CDR3 length is 14 residues. From germline, CDR1 is SQVTM and CDR2 ANQGSEA. Trimming removed 3 bases from V and 8 bases from J, with 17 bases in between. DNA for the CDR3: TGCAGCGTTGATAGTAGGGGTTTTGGCGATGAGCAGTTCTTC. Translation gives CSVDSRGFGDEQFF.

This chain uses TRBV29-1 with TRBJ2-7; D may be TRBD2 (5 bases). The germline gives CDR1 SQVTM, CDR2 ANQGSEA. The CDR3 extends over 13 amino acids. Trimming took 4 bases from V and 4 from J, leaving 14 bases between them. The CDR3 here is CSVVAEALYEQYF. DNA of the CDR3: TGCAGCGTTGTGGCGGAGGCGCTATACGAGCAGTACTTC.

The gene calls are TRBV11-3 and TRBJ2-3; 7 bases line up with TRBD1. CDR3 size: 16 residues. The germline V gene has CDR1 SGHNT and CDR2 YENEEA. J lost 0 bases, V lost 1 base, and 4 bases had no gene match. The CDR3 DNA reads as TGTGCCAGCAGCTTAGGATTGACAGGGAGCACAGATACGCAGTATTTT. Its translation is CASSLGLTGSTDTQYF.

This chain joins TRBV6-1 and TRBJ2-7; 11 nucleotides align to TRBD1. The CDR3 is made up of 15 amino acids. Germline CDR1 is MNHNS and CDR2 is SASEGT. Trimming removed 6 bases from V and 1 base from J; junction bases left unmatched: 5. The CDR3 protein is CASRRDRGASYEQYF. For the CDR3, the DNA is TGTGCCAGCAGACGGGACAGGGGGGCTTCCTACGAGCAGTACTTC.

The rearrangement uses TRBV2 and TRBJ1-2; 7 bases map to TRBD1. This CDR3 has 14 amino acids. The V gene's germline CDR1 is SNHLY and CDR2 FYNNEI. Trimming cost V 6 bases and J 5 bases; bases outside gene matches: 9. CDR3 bases: TGTGCCAGCAGCACGTGGGACAGAATTTATGGCTACACCTTC. As protein: CASSTWDRIYGYTF.

The chain has TRBV19 and TRBJ2-1, with unresolved D. Germline lookup yields CDR1 LNHDA and CDR2 SQIVND (reference sequence). The CDR3 loop spans 11 amino acids. Between the trimmed V and J ends, which lost 6 bases and 4 bases, there was a span of 4 bases. For the CDR3, the DNA is TGTGCCAGTAGACAGTACAATGAGCAGTTCTTC. Its translation is CASRQYNEQFF.

V is TRBV5-4 and J is TRBJ2-6; no firm D call. V gave up 3 bases and J gave up 4 bases, with 26 bases separating them. The germline V gene encodes CDR1 SGHNT and CDR2 YYREEE (reference sequence). The CDR3 has 20 residues. CDR3 sequence reads: CASSSLDDTRLESGANVLTF. The CDR3 region has the DNA TGTGCCAGCAGCTCACTTGATGACACACGTTTAGAGTCGGGGGCCAACGTCCTGACTTTC.

V and J are TRBV29-1 and TRBJ2-2; D ambiguous. The CDR3 spans 12 residues. Looked up from germline, CDR1 is SQVTM and CDR2 is ANQGSEA. The V and J ends lost 2 bases and 6 bases respectively, with 7 bases between them. The CDR3 coding sequence is TGCAGCGTTGAACCCCTTCCCGGGGAGCTGTTTTTT. Protein: CSVEPLPGELFF.

The chain recombines TRBV25-1 with TRBJ2-7; D may be TRBD1 (6 bases). Germline V CDR1 and CDR2: MGHDK, SYGVNS. This CDR3 spans 13 amino acids. V lost 5 bases to trimming and J lost 2 bases, with 10 bases between them. The chain's CDR3 is CASSRDTAYEQYF. DNA of the CDR3: TGTGCCAGCAGTAGGGACACGGCCTACGAGCAGTACTTC.

This clone came up a few times. The rearrangement joins TRBV2 to TRBJ2-7, with D possibly TRBD1 on 6 matching bases. Germline CDR1 and CDR2: SNHLY and FYNNEI. The CDR3 is made up of 13 amino acids. Trimming removed 5 bases at V and 6 bases at J, with 14 bases between. The CDR3 DNA is TGTGCCAGCAGTAAGGAAGGGGGACGCGAGCAGTACTTC. It encodes CASSKEGGREQYF.

The chain uses TRBV18 and TRBJ2-2, with D tentatively TRBD2 (6 bases). Germline CDR1 KGHSH, CDR2 LQKENI. The CDR3 runs 15 residues. Trimming took 9 bases from V and 5 from J, leaving 19 bases between them. This CDR3 is CASFTGLRSTGELFF. DNA of the CDR3: TGTGCCAGTTTTACGGGACTCAGGTCGACCGGGGAGCTGTTTTTT. Full variable domain (missing parts from reference TRBV18 and TRBJ2-2): NAGVMQNPRHLVRRRGQEARLRCSPMKGHSHVYWYRQLPEEGLKFMVYLQKENIIDESGMPKERFSAEFPKEGPSILRIQQVVRGDSAAYFCASFTGLRSTGELFFGEGSRLTVL.

This rearrangement joins TRBV14 to TRBJ2-7; unclear D gene. The germline V gene encodes CDR1 SGHDN and CDR2 FVKESK. The V gene lost 2 bases and the J gene lost 7 bases, with 15 bases spanning the gap. The CDR3 extends over 14 amino acids. CDR3 DNA: TGTGCCAGCAGCCAACAGTTGGTCGGGTCTGAGCAGTACTTC. Its protein product is CASSQQLVGSEQYF.

The V gene is TRBV30, the J gene TRBJ2-7, with 7 bases lining up with TRBD1. Unmatched junction bases numbered 12, after V lost 4 bases and J lost 0 bases. CDR1 and CDR2 (germline): GTSNPN, SVGIG (reference sequence). The CDR3 extends over 16 amino acids. The CDR3 sequence: CAWNTRGQAISYEQYF. CDR3 in DNA: TGTGCCTGGAACACGAGAGGACAGGCGATCTCCTACGAGCAGTACTTC.

The chain has TRBV14 and TRBJ2-1; 11 bases agree with TRBD1. The CDR3 runs 16 residues. Trimming took 3 bases from V and 6 from J; bases not matched to a gene: 7. Germline V gene sequence: CDR1 SGHDN, CDR2 FVKESK. The CDR3 protein is CASSHRRGTGGNEQFF. Written as DNA, the CDR3 is TGTGCCAGCAGCCACCGCCGCGGGACAGGGGGCAATGAGCAGTTCTTC.

This chain joins TRBV7-2 and TRBJ1-6, with D perhaps TRBD1 (5 bases). V lost 3 bases and J 14 bases, leaving 8 bases between the germline ends. Per the germline V gene, CDR1 is SGHTA and CDR2 is FQGNSA. CDR3 size: 11 residues. The CDR3 region has the DNA TGTGCCAGCAGCTTTCAGGGCTCCCTCCACTTT. This sequence encodes CASSFQGSLHF.

The chain employs TRBV11-2 and TRBJ2-2; a weak D match, TRBD1 (6 bases). The CDR3 has 14 amino acids. The V gene lost 3 bases and the J gene lost 8 bases, with 13 bases spanning the gap. Looked up from germline, CDR1 is SGHAT and CDR2 is FQNNGV. Here the CDR3 reads CASSLTAGVGELFF. CDR3 sequence (DNA): TGTGCCAGCAGCTTGACCGCAGGGGTGGGGGAGCTGTTTTTT.

This chain uses TRBV7-9 with TRBJ2-7; perhaps TRBD2 as D (5 bases). Trimming removed 7 bases from V and 2 bases from J, with 18 bases in between. Per the germline V gene, CDR1 is SEHNR and CDR2 is FQNEAQ (reference sequence). The CDR3 has 15 residues. The DNA of the CDR3 is TGTGCCAGCACCCGAGGAGAGGGTACCCCCTACGAGCAGTACTTC. Protein: CASTRGEGTPYEQYF.

The rearrangement uses TRBV9 and TRBJ1-3; 10 positions match TRBD1. The trim removed 0 bases at V and 5 bases at J, leaving 8 bases unmatched. The germline gives CDR1 SGDLS, CDR2 YYNGEE. The CDR3 runs 17 residues. CDR3 amino acids: CASSVGGTGAQRNTIYF. Here the CDR3 DNA reads TGTGCCAGCAGCGTAGGAGGGACAGGGGCTCAGCGAAACACCATATATTTT.

This chain links TRBV28 with TRBJ1-1; 10 bases align to TRBD1. Per germline, CDR1 MDHEN and CDR2 SYDVKM. This CDR3 has 15 residues. V dropped 5 bases and J dropped 2; count of bases not matched to a gene: 5. In DNA, the CDR3 is TGTGCCAGCAGTCCCCAGACAGGGGGCAACACTGAAGCTTTCTTT. This sequence encodes CASSPQTGGNTEAFF.

This clone was observed a few times. The chain couples TRBV18 to TRBJ1-5; D is unclear. This CDR3 region has 15 residues. V gave up 3 bases and J gave up 3 bases, with 12 bases separating them. The V gene's germline CDR1 is KGHSH and CDR2 LQKENI. The CDR3 bases are TGTGCCAGCTCACCCGAGAGGACTTTCAATCAGCCCCAGCATTTT. This sequence encodes CASSPERTFNQPQHF.

The chain recombines TRBV18 with TRBJ2-7; TRBD2 matches at 11 bases. V lost 3 bases to trimming and J lost 0 bases; unmatched junction nucleotides: 10. The CDR3 is made up of 18 amino acids. CDR1 is KGHSH and CDR2 is LQKENI in the germline V gene. CDR3 bases: TGTGCCAGCTCACCCAACGGGGGACTAGCGGTAGGCTCCTACGAGCAGTACTTC. The encoded protein is CASSPNGGLAVGSYEQYF.

The CDR3 DNA follows: TGTGCCAGCAGCCCCGGGGGACTAGCGGGGGGGCAGGGAGATACGCAGTATTTT. Residues: CASSPGGLAGGQGDTQYF. The J gene is TRBJ2-3, the V gene TRBV5-5; 16 bases are shared with TRBD2. Trimming at V came to 4 bases and at J to 5 bases, leaving 10 bases not matched to a gene. Germline-derived CDR1 and CDR2 are SGHKS and YYEKEE (reference sequence). CDR3 size: 18 residues.

V gene TRBV18 combines with J gene TRBJ2-2, with D perhaps matching TRBD1 (6 bases). Germline values: CDR1 KGHSH, CDR2 LQKENI. V lost 4 bases, J lost 5 bases, and 8 bases lay in between. The CDR3 contains 13 residues. CDR3 region: CASSRTGTGELFF. The DNA of the CDR3 is TGTGCCAGCTCACGTACAGGGACCGGGGAGCTGTTTTTT.

V and J are TRBV7-9 and TRBJ1-4, with TRBD1 matching over 7 bases. The germline gives CDR1 SEHNR, CDR2 FQNEAQ (reference sequence). Trimming took 5 bases from V and 8 from J; bases not matched to a gene: 8. The CDR3 length is 14 residues. CDR3 residues: CASSHGTVGEKLFF. CDR3 nucleotide sequence: TGTGCCAGCAGCCACGGGACAGTCGGAGAAAAACTGTTTTTT.

CDR3: CASSLAQGIYEQYF. DNA for the CDR3: TGTGCCAGCAGCTTAGCGCAGGGGATTTACGAGCAGTACTTC. The chain uses TRBV7-2 and TRBJ2-7; possibly TRBD1 for D (6 bases). The CDR3 has 14 residues. V was cut by 0 bases and J by 4 bases, with 10 bases left in between. Germline-derived CDR1 and CDR2 are SGHTA and FQGNSA.